The 28 T cell receptor beta chains given below trace back to one sample, sequenced in a study of blood T cell repertoires in COVID-19. Repertoires were generated with immunoSEQ multiplex PCR, while TCRdb's copy carries only in-frame clones and drops some. In the table there are over 55,000 clones, about three quarters of which are singletons. The sample comprised peripheral blood. The receptor set was obtained from a woman between 70 and 85 years old with acute or convalescent COVID-19.

Points on this clone: Being one base from a much bigger clone, this may be a read error. This sequence joins TRBV9 and TRBJ1-2; 8 bases agree with TRBD1. V lost 0 bases and J lost 2; bases outside the gene matches: 0. Germline V gene sequence: CDR1 SGDLS, CDR2 YYNGEE. CDR3 length equals 14 residues. CDR3 DNA sequence: TGTGCCAGCAGCGTAGGGACAGGGAACTATGGCTACACCTTC. Protein: CASSVGTGNYGYTF.

V is TRBV29-1 and J is TRBJ1-3, with D hard to call. The CDR3 is made up of 13 amino acids. Trimming pared 5 bases from V and 0 bases from J, leaving 8 bases between. Germline V gene data show CDR1 as SQVTM and CDR2 as ANQGSEA. The CDR3 coding sequence is TGCAGCGTTAACACCCGCTCTGGAAACACCATATATTTT. Translating gives CSVNTRSGNTIYF.

The genes are TRBV27 and TRBJ2-4; 8 bases are shared with TRBD1. V lost 5 bases and J lost 2; bases outside the gene matches: 8. The CDR3 has 16 amino acids. CDR1 is MNHEY, CDR2 SMNVEV, per germline (reference sequence). The CDR3 DNA sequence: TGTGCCAGCAGTGGTGTGACAGGGGCGTCCAAAAACATTCAGTACTTC. Translating it yields CASSGVTGASKNIQYF.

This clone was picked up one time. V gene TRBV11-2 combines with J gene TRBJ2-7; 11 bases are a match to TRBD2. There are 15 residues in the CDR3. Germline lookup yields CDR1 SGHAT and CDR2 FQNNGV. After removal of 5 bases from V and 2 bases from J, the junction contained 5 bases not matched to a gene. In nucleotides, the CDR3 is TGTGCCAGCAGCCCTAGCGGGGGGCGAACCTACGAGCAGTACTTC. Protein: CASSPSGGRTYEQYF.

This sequence joins TRBV6-5 and TRBJ1-2, with 9 bases aligning to TRBD1. The CDR3 length is 14 residues. Germline V gene sequence: CDR1 MNHEY, CDR2 SVGAGI. J lost 4 bases, V lost 4 bases, and 4 bases had no gene match. The CDR3 DNA reads as TGTGCCAGCAGTTCCGGACAGGGGTCCTATGGCTACACCTTC. This encodes CASSSGQGSYGYTF.

This sequence joins TRBV29-1 and TRBJ1-2; no clear D gene. V gave up 6 bases and J gave up 2 bases, with 13 bases separating them. This CDR3 has 13 amino acids. Germline V gene sequence: CDR1 SQVTM, CDR2 ANQGSEA. CDR3 bases: TGCAGCGTCAATGAGGGAGAGAACTATGGCTACACCTTC. Protein product: CSVNEGENYGYTF.

The J gene is TRBJ1-5, the V gene TRBV6-1, with D uncertain. There are 15 residues in the CDR3. Germline CDR1 and CDR2: MNHNS and SASEGT. Trimming left V 2 bases short and J 5 bases short, with 13 bases between. CDR3 nucleotides: TGTGCCAGCAGTGAACAGCAACGAGGGTATCAGCCCCAGCATTTT. It codes for CASSEQQRGYQPQHF.

The chain employs TRBV4-3 and TRBJ1-5, with D possibly being TRBD1 (5 bases). CDR1 and CDR2 (germline): LGHNA, YSLEER. The CDR3 totals 15 residues. With 0 bases removed from V and 6 bases from J, the gap between germline ends came to 12 bases. The CDR3 DNA reads as TGCGCCAGCAGCCAAGAATCCCAGGGAGGTCAGCCCCAGCATTTT. It specifies CASSQESQGGQPQHF.

This clone was seen just once. The gene calls are TRBV9 and TRBJ2-5, with 9 bases identical to TRBD1. Unmatched junction bases numbered 14, after V lost 4 bases and J lost 1 base. The germline V gene encodes CDR1 SGDLS and CDR2 YYNGEE. This CDR3 region has 18 residues. The CDR3 coding sequence is TGTGCCAGCAGCCCGGGTTATACAGGGGGCGGCTCCCAAGAGACCCAGTACTTC. Amino acids: CASSPGYTGGGSQETQYF.

The J gene is TRBJ1-1, the V gene TRBV4-2; D is perhaps TRBD1 (5 bases). The germline V gene encodes CDR1 LGHNA and CDR2 YNFKEQ. V was shortened by 2 bases and J by 0 bases, with 16 bases between the two germline ends. CDR3 length: 17 residues. This chain's CDR3 is CASSQRGGTGMNTEAFF. The CDR3 DNA reads TGTGCCAGCAGCCAACGCGGGGGGACGGGTATGAACACTGAAGCTTTCTTT.

J is TRBJ1-3 and V is TRBV7-8; no clear D gene. CDR1 is SGHVS, CDR2 FQNEAQ, per germline. The length of the CDR3 is 17 residues. Trimming stripped 5 bases from V and 0 bases from J, with 17 bases between. The CDR3 is CASSPRGNPISGNTIYF. DNA for the CDR3: TGTGCCAGCAGCCCTCGAGGAAACCCCATCTCTGGAAACACCATATATTTT.

This chain's CDR3 is CASSKGPGSNTEAFF. CDR3 DNA: TGTGCCAGCAGCAAAGGTCCGGGGTCGAACACTGAAGCTTTCTTT. The chain carries TRBV21-1 and TRBJ1-1. TRBV21-1 is tagged as a pseudogene. This CDR3 region has 15 residues.

The V and J genes are TRBV28 and TRBJ2-7, with D possibly matching TRBD1 (5 bases). CDR3 size: 13 residues. Trimming took off 3 bases at V and 1 base at J, with 7 bases between the two ends. Germline V gene sequence: CDR1 MDHEN, CDR2 SYDVKM. The CDR3 nucleotides read TGTGCCAGCAGTTTCCAGGGATCCTACGAGCAGTACTTC. Protein: CASSFQGSYEQYF.

This clone was counted a single time. The chain carries TRBV28 and TRBJ1-2; TRBD1 agrees at 8 bases. Germline V gene sequence: CDR1 MDHEN, CDR2 SYDVKM. The CDR3 length is 15 residues. Trimming at V came to 4 bases and at J to 6 bases, leaving 10 bases not matched to a gene. CDR3 loop: CASSSSRQGWDGYTF. The DNA for the CDR3 is TGTGCCAGCAGTTCCTCGAGACAGGGGTGGGATGGCTACACCTTC.

V is TRBV7-2 and J is TRBJ1-1; D is unclear. Germline CDR1 and CDR2: SGHTA and FQGNSA. With 2 bases removed from V and 3 bases from J, the gap between germline ends came to 10 bases. The length of the CDR3 is 14 residues. The CDR3 DNA reads TGTGCCAGCAGCTTAAGTTTTCGGGACACTGAAGCTTTCTTT. This codes for CASSLSFRDTEAFF.

This clone came up a few times. The genes are TRBV10-1 and TRBJ2-3; D is ambiguous. Germline V lookup: CDR1 WNHNN, CDR2 SYGVQD (reference sequence). Trimming stripped 3 bases from V and 6 bases from J, with 4 bases between. CDR3 length equals 11 residues. The CDR3 bases are TGCGCCAGCAGTGATGAGGATACGCAGTATTTT. It codes for CASSDEDTQYF.

This clone was seen only a few times. The chain recombines TRBV7-3 with TRBJ2-7; TRBD1 matches at 7 bases. This CDR3 has 15 residues. Germline V CDR1 and CDR2: SGHTA, FQGTGA. J lost 4 bases, V lost 5 bases, and 11 bases had no gene match. CDR3 bases: TGTGCCAGCAGCGCCGAACCGGGACAGAAATACGAGCAGTACTTC. Encoded protein: CASSAEPGQKYEQYF.

The chain carries TRBV19 and TRBJ2-5, with a possible D match to TRBD1 (7 bases). CDR3 length equals 12 residues. Looked up from germline, CDR1 is LNHDA and CDR2 is SQIVND (reference sequence). V was cut by 5 bases and J by 4 bases, with 8 bases left in between. Here the CDR3 DNA reads TGTGCCAGTAGTCAGGGGGGAGAGACCCAGTACTTC. Amino acid sequence: CASSQGGETQYF.

In its sample, this clone was seen a few times. The gene calls are TRBV14 and TRBJ2-3, with 9 bases that match TRBD1. This CDR3 region has 16 residues. Per germline, CDR1 SGHDN and CDR2 FVKESK. J was trimmed by 2 bases and V by 3 bases; bases with no gene match: 6. The CDR3 bases are TGTGCCAGCAGCCATCTTGGACAGGGGCCCACAGATACGCAGTATTTT. The encoded protein is CASSHLGQGPTDTQYF.

This sequence joins TRBV5-4 and TRBJ1-4; TRBD1 matches at 9 bases. The CDR3 loop spans 15 amino acids. V shed 2 bases, J shed 8 bases, and the junction held 7 bases outside the gene matches. CDR1 and CDR2 (germline): SGHNT, YYREEE (reference sequence). DNA of the CDR3: TGTGCCAGCAGCTTAAGCGGGACAGGGAGCGAAAAACTGTTTTTT. Amino acid sequence: CASSLSGTGSEKLFF. Based on the CDR3 plus reference TRBV5-4 and TRBJ1-4, the full variable domain is ETGVTQSPTHLIKTRGQQVTLRCSSQSGHNTVSWYQQALGQGPQFIFQYYREEENGRGNFPPRFSGLQFPNYSSELNVNALELDDSALYLCASSLSGTGSEKLFFGSGTQLSVL.

The gene calls are TRBV30 and TRBJ1-2; perhaps TRBD1 as D (6 bases). This CDR3 is 12 amino acids long. Deletions cut 5 bases from V and 4 bases from J, with 11 bases between. The V gene's germline CDR1 is GTSNPN and CDR2 SVGIG (reference sequence). The chain's CDR3 is CAWATGFYGYTF. The CDR3, as DNA: TGTGCCTGGGCTACAGGGTTCTATGGCTACACCTTC.

The genes are TRBV3-1 (or the pseudogene TRBV3-2) and TRBJ2-5; a possible D gene is TRBD2 (5 bases). CDR1 and CDR2 from the germline V gene are LGHDT and YNNKEL (reference sequence). CDR3 length: 13 amino acids. Trimming took 4 bases from V and 2 from J, leaving 8 bases between them. CDR3 region: CASSPRDQETQYF. The CDR3 nucleotides are TGTGCCAGCAGCCCCCGGGATCAAGAGACCCAGTACTTC.

This rearrangement joins TRBV5-6 to TRBJ1-2; perhaps TRBD1 as D (5 bases). Trimming removed 6 bases from V and 0 bases from J, with 21 bases in between. Germline-derived CDR1 and CDR2 are SGHDT and YYEEEE. The CDR3 length is 17 residues. The CDR3 region has the DNA TGTGCCAGCACCCCAAAGGGGTCGGGGGAAGCTAACTATGGCTACACCTTC. Translation gives CASTPKGSGEANYGYTF.

The rearrangement joins TRBV7-9 to TRBJ1-1; D remains unclear. V was pared by 5 bases and J by 0 bases, with 10 bases between. The length of the CDR3 is 14 residues. Per the germline V gene, CDR1 is SEHNR and CDR2 is FQNEAQ (reference sequence). The CDR3 bases are TGTGCCAGCAGCACCCCCAGGATGAACACTGAAGCTTTCTTT. It translates to CASSTPRMNTEAFF.

This rearrangement joins TRBV7-2 to TRBJ1-5; unclear D gene. The CDR3 length is 16 residues. Germline V CDR1 and CDR2: SGHTA, FQGNSA. Trimming removed 2 bases from V and 2 bases from J, with 13 bases in between. The chain's CDR3 is CASSLKDSVRNQPQHF. CDR3 DNA: TGTGCCAGCAGCTTAAAGGACTCCGTTCGCAATCAGCCCCAGCATTTT.

This clone was observed a single time. The V and J genes are TRBV4-2 and TRBJ1-2; the match to TRBD1 covers 8 bases. This CDR3 has 18 residues. Germline V CDR1 and CDR2: LGHNA, YNFKEQ. Trimming removed 1 base from V and 0 bases from J; junction bases left unmatched: 10. The CDR3 reads CASSQVSQGVKANYGYTF. The CDR3 DNA reads TGTGCCAGCAGCCAAGTCTCACAGGGGGTGAAAGCTAACTATGGCTACACCTTC.

The chain is built from TRBV12-5 and TRBJ1-5; no reliable D call. Per germline, CDR1 LGHNT and CDR2 FRNRAP. This CDR3 region has 13 residues. Trimming cost V 3 bases and J 4 bases, with 7 bases left between them. As DNA, the CDR3 is TGTGCTAGTGGTTTAGAAGAGAATCAGCCCCAGCATTTT. Encoded protein: CASGLEENQPQHF.

The chain uses TRBV19 and TRBJ2-2; 15 nucleotides align to TRBD2. V was pared by 4 bases and J by 7 bases, with 4 bases of the junction left unmatched. Germline CDR1 is LNHDA and CDR2 is SQIVND (reference sequence). The CDR3 length is 16 residues. The CDR3 DNA sequence: TGTGCCAGTAGTACGGGACTAGCGGGAGGAATCGGGGAGCTGTTTTTT. Translation: CASSTGLAGGIGELFF.